This TCR beta chain appears in the sequencing data of a study of identical twins. The count of this clonotype is one. Trimming shortened V by 2 bases and J by 6 bases, and 16 bases separated the two germline ends. The CDR3 sequence is 15 residues long. Germline CDR1 reads SGHVS; CDR2 reads FNYEAQ. TCRdb redid the calling of the 5' RACE reads with MiXCR, one entry per CDR3 protein. The repertoire holds 470,000 or so distinct CDR3 sequences, around 24% seen once, with around 3% in the top ten. These data are also associated with another study on T cells expressing NK-cell markers. That paper adds: For several experiments, T cell sorting was restricted to the alpha-beta TCR population by means of an anti-gamma-delta TCR antibody.

Material for sequencing was CD4+ T cells sorted from blood. This receptor was identified in a woman aged 18-29 years in good health. This sequence joins TRBV7-6 and TRBJ2-5; no clear D gene. The CDR3 is CASSLHGVPLQTQYF. CDR3 nucleotide sequence: TGTGCCAGCAGCTTACACGGCGTCCCCTTACAGACCCAGTACTTC.